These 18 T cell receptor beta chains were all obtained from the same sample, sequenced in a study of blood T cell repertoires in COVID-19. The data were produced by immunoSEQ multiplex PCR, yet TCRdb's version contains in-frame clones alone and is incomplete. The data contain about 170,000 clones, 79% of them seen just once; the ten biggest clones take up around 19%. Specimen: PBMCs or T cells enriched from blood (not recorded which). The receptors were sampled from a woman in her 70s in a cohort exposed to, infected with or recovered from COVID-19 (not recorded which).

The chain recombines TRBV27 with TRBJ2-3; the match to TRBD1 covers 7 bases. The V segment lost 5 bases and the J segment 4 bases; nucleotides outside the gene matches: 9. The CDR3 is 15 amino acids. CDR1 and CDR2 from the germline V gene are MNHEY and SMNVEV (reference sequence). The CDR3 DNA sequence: TGTGCCAGCAGTACTGGACAGGTTGGTTCAGATACGCAGTATTTT. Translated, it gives CASSTGQVGSDTQYF.

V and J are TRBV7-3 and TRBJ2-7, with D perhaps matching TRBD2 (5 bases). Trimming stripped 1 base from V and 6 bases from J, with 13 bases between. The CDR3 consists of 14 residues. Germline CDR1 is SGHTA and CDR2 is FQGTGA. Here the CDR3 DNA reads TGTGCCAGCAGCTTAAGGTCGGGGAGCGGCGAGCAGTACTTC. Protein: CASSLRSGSGEQYF.

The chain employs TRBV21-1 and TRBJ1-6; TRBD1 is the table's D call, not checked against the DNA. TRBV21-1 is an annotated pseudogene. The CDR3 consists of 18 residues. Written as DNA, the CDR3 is TGTGCCAGCAGCAAATGCGACAGGGTTCGGGGCTTATATTCACCCCTCCACTTT. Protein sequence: CASSKCDRVRGLYSPLHF.

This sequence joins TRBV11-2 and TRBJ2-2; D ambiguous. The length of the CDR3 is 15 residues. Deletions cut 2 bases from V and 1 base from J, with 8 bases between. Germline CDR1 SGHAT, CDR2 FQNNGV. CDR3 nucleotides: TGTGCCAGCAGCTTAAATCCAGAGAACACCGGGGAGCTGTTTTTT. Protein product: CASSLNPENTGELFF.

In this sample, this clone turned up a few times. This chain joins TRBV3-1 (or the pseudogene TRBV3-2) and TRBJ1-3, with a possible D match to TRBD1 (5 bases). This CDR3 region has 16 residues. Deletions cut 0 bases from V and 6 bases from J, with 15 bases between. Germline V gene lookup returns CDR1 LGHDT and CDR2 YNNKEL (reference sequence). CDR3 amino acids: CASSQDVAGVENTIYF. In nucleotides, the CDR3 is TGTGCCAGCAGCCAAGATGTAGCGGGGGTCGAAAACACCATATATTTT.

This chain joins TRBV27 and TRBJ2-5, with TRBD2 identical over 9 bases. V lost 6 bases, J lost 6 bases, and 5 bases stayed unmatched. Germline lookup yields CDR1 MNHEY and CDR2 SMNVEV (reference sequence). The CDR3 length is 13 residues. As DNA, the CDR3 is TGTGCCAGCAGCTTTAGCGGGAGACAGACCCAGTACTTC. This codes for CASSFSGRQTQYF.

DNA of the CDR3: TGTGCCAGCAGGCCAGGAGGGACAGTCTATGGCTACACCTTC. Its translation is CASRPGGTVYGYTF. The chain couples TRBV28 to TRBJ1-2; 7 nucleotides line up with TRBD1. This CDR3 is built from 14 residues. V lost 6 bases, J lost 4 bases, and 8 bases stayed unmatched. In germline, CDR1 is MDHEN, CDR2 SYDVKM.

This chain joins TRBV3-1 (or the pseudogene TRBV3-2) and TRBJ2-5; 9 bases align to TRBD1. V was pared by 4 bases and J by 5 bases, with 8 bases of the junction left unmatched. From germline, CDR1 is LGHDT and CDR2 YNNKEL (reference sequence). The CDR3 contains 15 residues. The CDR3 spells CASSPGTGWTETQYF. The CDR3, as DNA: TGTGCCAGCAGCCCTGGGACAGGGTGGACTGAGACCCAGTACTTC.

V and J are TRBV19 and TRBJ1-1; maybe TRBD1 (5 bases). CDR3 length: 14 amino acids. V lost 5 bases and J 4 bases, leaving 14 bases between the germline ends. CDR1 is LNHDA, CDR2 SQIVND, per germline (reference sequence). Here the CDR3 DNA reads TGTGCCAGTAGTCAAGCGGGGGAGGGCACTGAAGCTTTCTTT. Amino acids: CASSQAGEGTEAFF.

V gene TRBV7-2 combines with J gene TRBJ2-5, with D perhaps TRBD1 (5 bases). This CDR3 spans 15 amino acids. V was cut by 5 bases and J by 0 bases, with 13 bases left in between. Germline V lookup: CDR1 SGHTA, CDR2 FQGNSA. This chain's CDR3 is CASSPATGYQETQYF. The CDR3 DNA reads TGTGCCAGCAGCCCGGCAACAGGATACCAAGAGACCCAGTACTTC.

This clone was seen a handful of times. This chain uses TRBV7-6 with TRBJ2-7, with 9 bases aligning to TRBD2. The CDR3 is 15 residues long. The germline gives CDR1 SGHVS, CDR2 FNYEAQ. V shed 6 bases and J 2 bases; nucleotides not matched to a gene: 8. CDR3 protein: CASRAGPSGTYEQYF. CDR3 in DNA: TGTGCCAGCAGGGCAGGCCCTAGCGGGACCTACGAGCAGTACTTC.

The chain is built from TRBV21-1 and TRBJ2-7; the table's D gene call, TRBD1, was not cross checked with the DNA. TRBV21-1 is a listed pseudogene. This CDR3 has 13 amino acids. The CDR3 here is CASITGGPYEQYF. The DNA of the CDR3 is TGTGCCAGCATCACAGGGGGTCCCTACGAGCAGTACTTC.

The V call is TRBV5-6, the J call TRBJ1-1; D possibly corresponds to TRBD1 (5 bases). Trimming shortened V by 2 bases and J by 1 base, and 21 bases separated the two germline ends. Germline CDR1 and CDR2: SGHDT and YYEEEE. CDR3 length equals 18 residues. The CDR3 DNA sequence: TGTGCCAGCAGCTTCTTTTATACGACAGCCTCGAGGAACACTGAAGCTTTCTTT. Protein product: CASSFFYTTASRNTEAFF.

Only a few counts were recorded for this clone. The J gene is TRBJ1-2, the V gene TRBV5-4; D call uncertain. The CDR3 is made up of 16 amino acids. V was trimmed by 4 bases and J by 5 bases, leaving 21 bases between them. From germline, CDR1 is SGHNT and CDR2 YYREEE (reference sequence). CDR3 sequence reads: CASSLPGSRRLYGYTF. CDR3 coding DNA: TGTGCCAGCAGCCTTCCCGGTAGTCGGAGGTTGTATGGCTACACCTTC.

The CDR3 loop reads CASRPDRFNQPQHF. The CDR3 nucleotides read TGTGCCAGCAGGCCGGACAGGTTCAATCAGCCCCAGCATTTT. This sequence joins TRBV5-4 and TRBJ1-5; TRBD1 matches at 7 bases. Germline trimming cut 5 bases from V and 3 bases from J; bases unmatched to any gene: 5. Germline V gene sequence: CDR1 SGHNT, CDR2 YYREEE (reference sequence). CDR3 size: 14 residues.

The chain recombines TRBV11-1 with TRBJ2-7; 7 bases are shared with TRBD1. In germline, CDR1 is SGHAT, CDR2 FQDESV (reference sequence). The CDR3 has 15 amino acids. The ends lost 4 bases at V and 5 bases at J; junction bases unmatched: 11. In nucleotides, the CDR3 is TGTGCCAGCAGCTCGGCCCGGACAGGACGACACGAGCAGTACTTC. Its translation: CASSSARTGRHEQYF.

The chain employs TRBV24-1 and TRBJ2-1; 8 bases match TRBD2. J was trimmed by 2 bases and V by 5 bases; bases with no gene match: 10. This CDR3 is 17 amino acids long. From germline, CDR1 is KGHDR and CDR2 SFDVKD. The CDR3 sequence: CATSGSEREYTYNEQFF. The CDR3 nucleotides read TGTGCCACCAGTGGCTCGGAGCGGGAGTACACCTACAATGAGCAGTTCTTC.

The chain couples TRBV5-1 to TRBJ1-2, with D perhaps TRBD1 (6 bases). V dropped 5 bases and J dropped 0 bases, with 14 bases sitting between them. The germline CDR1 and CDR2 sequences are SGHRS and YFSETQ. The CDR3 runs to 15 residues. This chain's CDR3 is CASRPTGHPNYGYTF. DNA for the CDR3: TGCGCCAGCAGGCCGACAGGCCACCCTAACTATGGCTACACCTTC.